This TCR beta chain was captured by sequencing in a study of T cell repertoires in cytomegalovirus infection. In the study overall: Public TCR beta signatures were indicative of both CMV infection and a matching HLA type.

Findings and limits, study-wide: It was HLA-C-restricted CMV-specific TCR beta clonotypes that dominated the response ex vivo. Based on cumulative public TCR beta family frequency, carriers of CMV plus the relevant HLA were identified.

The CDR3 has 14 residues. Trimming stripped 0 bases from V and 4 bases from J, with 10 bases between. Germline V lookup: CDR1 DFQATT, CDR2 SNEGSKA (reference sequence). This clonotype was seen only a few times. Its antigen is as yet unknown. TCRdb called the reads again in MiXCR, with one record for every CDR3 protein. Here the sample spans over 150,000 distinct CDR3 sequences, 15% to 20% being singletons. The sequence was obtained from a human donor in good health (CMV status not recorded). Some clones in this sample may be carry-over from other donors' samples. This sequence joins TRBV20-1 and TRBJ1-5; D gene uncertain. The sample comprised PBMCs. The CDR3 protein is CSARDPNLNQPQHF. The CDR3 coding sequence is TGCAGTGCTAGAGATCCCAACCTTAATCAGCCCCAGCATTTT.